This T cell receptor beta chain was sequenced during a study of post-analysis software for immune sequencing data (dated by TCRdb to between 2014 and 2017). Context from the whole study: Relapsing-remitting, secondary progressive and progressive-relapsing multiple sclerosis were recorded as disease courses, and subtype annotation was lacking for some patients. The multiple sclerosis patient repertoires were compared with 11 previously published healthy control repertoires from donors aged about 6 to 26 years. A subset of samples was prepared in parallel using single-end sample barcoding, then pooled and co-amplified after Illumina adapter ligation. Paper-wide results and their limitations: A handful of TRBV segments, including TRBV5-6, TRBV5-1 and TRBV20-1, were significantly more frequent in patients than controls. Direct clustering with F measure showed strong co-clustering of samples prepared in the same batch, prompting a batch-effect correction. Significantly lower normalized Chao1 diversity was found in multiple sclerosis patients than in controls, suggesting substantial peripheral T-cell clonal expansion. The multiple sclerosis patient group was slightly younger than the control group.

Notes on this clonotype: No cognate antigen has been identified for it. No base quality values were provided; no much bigger clone lies one nucleotide off.

To demonstrate the VDJtools post-analysis software, the study profiled TCR beta repertoires from the peripheral blood of about 13 young patients with multiple sclerosis. The multiple sclerosis patients were children and adolescents ranging in age from about 6 to 16 years. The library was produced with PCR. The listed sequencing device is Illumina HiSeq 2500. To reduce PCR and sequencing biases, unique molecular identifiers were built into the TCR beta cDNA libraries. Every 1 to 10 million input T cells yielded about 500,000 cDNA molecules, meaning each molecule approximated one T cell. Patient libraries were prepared and sequenced with the same protocol used for the earlier healthy control dataset. Samples belonging to the same batch were prepared together, multiplexed and sequenced on a shared HiSeq lane. Per the source publication's procedure: MIGEC handled the raw barcoded reads, throwing out single-read molecular identifier groups before consensus assembly and CDR3 extraction. Clonotype tables were post-analysed with VDJtools, and diversity was normalized by down-sampling all datasets to the smallest sample size. To correct batch-related cross-sample contamination, repertoire overlap clustering matched CDR3 amino acid sequences but not nucleotide sequences. TCRdb reprocessed the public reads (quality trimming at Q25 with fastp, clone calling with MiXCR) and kept in-frame beta chains. Rows matching on CDR3 protein sequence are summarized as one entry with the most common DNA and genes. The V and J calls reflect TCRdb's pipeline rather than the authors' work. The sample table records approximately 630,000 distinct CDR3 sequences; 55% to 60% of these occur just once. Together, the top ten hold about 11% of the sample.

CDR1 and CDR2 were assigned from the germline V gene (reference sequence) as SEHNR and FQNEAQ. Including cysteine and phenylalanine, the CDR3 has 13 amino acids. The entry retains the CDR3 DNA only, 39 bases that are in frame from base 1. V was cut back by 5 bases and J by 0 bases, leaving a gap of 7 bases between them. The specimen was blood. The chain is assembled from TRBV7-9 and TRBJ1-1, with the D gene uncertain. The receptor was isolated from a girl aged 2 to 9 with multiple sclerosis. CDR3 reads: CASSTYMNTEAFF. The sequenced DNA: TGTGCCAGCAGCACATACATGAACACTGAAGCTTTCTTT.